This passage covers 6 T cell receptor beta chains from one sample sequenced in a study of CD8 T cells in ankylosing spondylitis. TCRdb analysed the 5' RACE reads with MiXCR anew, one entry per CDR3 protein. The sample holds 240,000 or so distinct CDR3 sequences; around a tenth are singletons and the top ten take around 6.5%. The source material was blood, either unsorted or a sorted T cell fraction (not recorded which). All receptors derive from a male donor with ankylosing spondylitis or in good health (not recorded which).

This clonotype appeared a few times. The rearrangement joins TRBV19 to TRBJ2-2, with D perhaps matching TRBD2 (5 bases). V was pared by 7 bases and J by 0 bases, with 12 bases between. Germline V gives CDR1 LNHDA, CDR2 SQIVND (reference sequence). This CDR3 has 15 residues. Here the CDR3 reads CASNAGSANTGELFF. The CDR3 DNA follows: TGTGCCAGTAACGCGGGCAGCGCGAACACCGGGGAGCTGTTTTTT.

This clonotype occurred many times. V and J are TRBV28 and TRBJ2-5, with D perhaps TRBD1 (5 bases). Looked up from germline, CDR1 is MDHEN and CDR2 is SYDVKM. The V end lost 2 bases, the J end lost 5 bases, and 15 bases lay between the germline ends. This CDR3 spans 15 amino acids. The CDR3 loop reads CASSLPGAVRETQYF. The CDR3 nucleotides read TGTGCCAGCAGTTTACCTGGGGCTGTGCGGGAGACCCAGTACTTC.

The rearrangement uses TRBV5-1 and TRBJ2-2; D is perhaps TRBD1 (6 bases). Trimming cost V 0 bases and J 8 bases, with 11 bases left between them. CDR3 length: 14 amino acids. Per germline, CDR1 SGHRS and CDR2 YFSETQ. CDR3 sequence reads: CASSLDRVAGELFF. The CDR3 DNA sequence: TGCGCCAGCAGCTTGGACAGGGTGGCAGGGGAGCTGTTTTTT.

Only a few counts were recorded for this clonotype. The chain combines TRBV6-2 or TRBV6-3 with TRBJ2-1, with 13 positions matching TRBD2. V lost 6 bases, J lost 1 base, and 21 bases stayed unmatched. The length of the CDR3 is 22 residues. Germline V gene lookup returns CDR1 MNHEY and CDR2 SVGEGT. The DNA of the CDR3 is TGTGCCAGCAGGCACCGGGACACCTGGACTAGCGGGAGTGAAGTATCCTACAATGAGCAGTTCTTC. Its translation is CASRHRDTWTSGSEVSYNEQFF.

V and J are TRBV12-3 or TRBV12-4 and TRBJ1-4, with unresolved D. This CDR3 contains 13 residues. V was trimmed by 3 bases and J by 9 bases, leaving 11 bases between them. The DNA for the CDR3 is TGTGCCAGCAGTTTCGCGGGCCCGCAAAAACTGTTTTTT. Translated, it gives CASSFAGPQKLFF.

CDR3 bases: TGTGCCATCAGCGAGGTTGGACAGGTTGAAGTCGGCGGGGAGCTGTTTTTT. This translates into CAISEVGQVEVGGELFF. The gene calls are TRBV10-3 and TRBJ2-2, with 7 bases that match TRBD1. The CDR3 spans 17 residues. The germline CDR1 and CDR2 sequences are ENHRY and SYGVKD. With V trimmed by 6 bases and J by 7 bases, 17 bases remained unmatched.